This T cell receptor (beta chain) was sequenced for a study of shared clonotypes between healthy human individuals. Measured with immunoSEQ multiplex PCR; TCRdb has only the in-frame clones, and not every one. The sample consists of roughly 2,500,000 clones, roughly 93% of them appearing once. The CDR3 contains 17 residues. Germline assignment: CDR1 SEHNR and CDR2 FQNEAQ (reference sequence). J was trimmed by 5 bases and V by 3 bases; bases with no gene match: 15. The chain combines TRBV7-9 with TRBJ2-5; 7 bases match TRBD2. The sample comprised naive CD4+ T cells from PBMCs. Documented subset: CD45RA+ positively selected. The sequence derives from a man aged 18 to 35 in good health. Some clones in this sample may be carry-over from other donors' samples. In nucleotides, the CDR3 is TGTGCCAGCAGCTTCCCATCGGGGAGGGCCAGGATGGAGACCCAGTACTTC. Translation: CASSFPSGRARMETQYF.